This T cell receptor beta chain was recovered during a study of T and B cells in COVID-19 patients. Study overall: COVID-19 patients gave peripheral blood either during active infection or after recovery.

Germline CDR1 and CDR2: SGHAT and FQNNGV. The ends lost 3 bases at V and 0 bases at J; junction bases unmatched: 3. This CDR3 contains 17 residues. TRB was amplified from approximately 250-500 ng of blood genomic DNA. BIOMED2 TRB-A/B primer pools were used in multiplex TRB PCR. TCRdb reanalysed the multiplex PCR reads using MiXCR and keeps one entry per CDR3 protein. This sample yields about 7,000 distinct CDR3 sequences, of which 20% to 25% are seen a single time; over 3.5% belongs to the top ten. The clonotype comes from a human donor who had recovered from COVID-19. The rearrangement joins TRBV11-2 to TRBJ2-1, with 12 bases aligning to TRBD2. Sequenced material: blood. The DNA for the CDR3 is TGTGCCAGCAGCTTTCCACTAGCGGGGGGCTCCTACAATGAGCAGTTCTTC. Residues: CASSFPLAGGSYNEQFF.